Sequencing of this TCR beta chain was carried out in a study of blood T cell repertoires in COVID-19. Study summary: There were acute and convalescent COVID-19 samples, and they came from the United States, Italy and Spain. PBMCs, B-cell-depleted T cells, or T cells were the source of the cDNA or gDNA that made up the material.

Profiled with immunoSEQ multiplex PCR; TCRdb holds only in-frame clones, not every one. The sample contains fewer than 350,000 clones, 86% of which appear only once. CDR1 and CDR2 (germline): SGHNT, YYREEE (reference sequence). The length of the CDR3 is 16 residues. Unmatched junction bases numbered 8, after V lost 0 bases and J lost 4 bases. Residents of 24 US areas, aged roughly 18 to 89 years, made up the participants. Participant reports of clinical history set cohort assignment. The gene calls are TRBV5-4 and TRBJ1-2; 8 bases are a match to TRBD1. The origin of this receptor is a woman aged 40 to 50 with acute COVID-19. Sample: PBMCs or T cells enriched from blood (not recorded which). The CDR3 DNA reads TGTGCCAGCAGCTTGGTCTTCAGGGGGCTTGGCTATGGCTACACCTTC. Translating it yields CASSLVFRGLGYGYTF.